The 25 T cell receptor beta chains below were found in one sample sequenced in a study of monozygotic twins with inflammatory bowel disease. TCRdb reprocessed the 5' RACE reads and reports one entry per CDR3 protein, with no DNA. Its clone listing holds approximately 150,000 distinct CDR3 sequences. What was sequenced was blood. Every receptor here comes from a human donor with ulcerative colitis or Crohn's disease, or a healthy co-twin of an affected twin (not recorded which).

The chain is built from TRBV19 and TRBJ2-1. The CDR3 contains 14 residues. Germline assignment: CDR1 LNHDA and CDR2 SQIVND (reference sequence). The CDR3 region is CASTPWGTHNEQFF.

The rearrangement joins TRBV6-1 to TRBJ1-4; TCRdb reports TRBD1, a call that lacks DNA to check it against. CDR1 MNHNS and CDR2 SASEGT come from the germline V gene. This CDR3 spans 15 amino acids. This chain's CDR3 is CASSPEGVANEKLFF.

The chain links TRBV4-1 to TRBJ1-1; as DNA is missing, the TRBD1 call by TCRdb cannot be tested. The CDR3 consists of 16 residues. Germline loops: CDR1 MGHRA, CDR2 YSYEKL. CDR3 in amino acids: CASSQGGNRVNTEAFF.

The chain carries TRBV15 and TRBJ2-3; TCRdb indicates TRBD2, and absent DNA this call remains unverified. The CDR3 contains 16 residues. Germline CDR1 and CDR2: LNHNV and YYDKDF (reference sequence). CDR3 sequence: CATSPGTSVGADTQYF. Combining the CDR3 with reference TRBV15 and TRBJ2-3 gives the whole variable domain DAMVIQNPRYQVTQFGKPVTLSCSQTLNHNVMYWYQQKSSQAPKLLFHYYDKDFNNEADTPDNFQSRRPNTSFCFLDIRSPGLGDTAMYLCATSPGTSVGADTQYFGPGTRLTVL.

The rearrangement uses TRBV20-1 and TRBJ1-1; there is no DNA to check the TCRdb D call of TRBD1. This CDR3 comprises 13 residues. Germline CDR1 is DFQATT and CDR2 is SNEGSKA (reference sequence). The CDR3 loop is CSASVGTGLEAFF.

The chain carries TRBV7-7 and TRBJ2-5; TCRdb lists TRBD1, though no DNA is available to test this call. Germline CDR1 is SSHAT and CDR2 is FNYEAQ (reference sequence). The CDR3 loop spans 15 amino acids. The chain's CDR3 is CASSSRDTASETQYF.

J is TRBJ1-5 and V is TRBV12-3 or TRBV12-4; as DNA is missing, the TRBD1 call by TCRdb cannot be tested. CDR3 length equals 16 residues. The CDR3 spells CASSFFSDRSNQPQHF.

V and J are TRBV7-2 and TRBJ2-2. This CDR3 has 15 amino acids. The V gene's germline CDR1 is SGHTA and CDR2 FQGNSA. The CDR3 reads CASSLVPADTGELFF.

The gene calls are TRBV5-1 and TRBJ2-1; the D call from TCRdb, TRBD2, cannot be confirmed without DNA. The CDR3 loop spans 16 amino acids. Germline V gives CDR1 SGHRS, CDR2 YFSETQ. CDR3 loop: CASSLPNSGSGNEQFF.

This sequence joins TRBV5-4 and TRBJ1-4; TCRdb picks TRBD1, but there is no DNA to check that call. The V gene's germline CDR1 is SGHNT and CDR2 YYREEE (reference sequence). The CDR3 extends over 15 amino acids. The CDR3 region is CASSTDGTPGEKLFF. Full variable domain (rest looked up from reference TRBV5-4 and TRBJ1-4): ETGVTQSPTHLIKTRGQQVTLRCSSQSGHNTVSWYQQALGQGPQFIFQYYREEENGRGNFPPRFSGLQFPNYSSELNVNALELDDSALYLCASSTDGTPGEKLFFGSGTQLSVL.

The chain carries TRBV20-1 and TRBJ2-7; TCRdb picks TRBD1, but there is no DNA to check that call. The CDR3 is made up of 13 amino acids. Germline values: CDR1 DFQATT, CDR2 SNEGSKA (reference sequence). The CDR3 here is CSASDRSTYEQYF.

The chain employs TRBV11-2 and TRBJ2-1; the TRBD1 assignment by TCRdb is unverifiable without DNA. Per the germline V gene, CDR1 is SGHAT and CDR2 is FQNNGV. This CDR3 is built from 15 residues. The CDR3: CASVSARGGWNEQFF.

V and J are TRBV6-1 and TRBJ2-1; TCRdb calls TRBD1, which cannot be checked without DNA. The CDR3 has 11 residues. Germline lookup yields CDR1 MNHNS and CDR2 SASEGT. CDR3 protein: CASSERGGLFF.

The CDR3 spells CASTLGGGASSYNEQFF. V is TRBV5-1 and J is TRBJ2-1; with no DNA, the TCRdb D assignment of TRBD1 cannot be verified. CDR1 is SGHRS and CDR2 is YFSETQ in the germline V gene. The CDR3 contains 17 residues. Based on the CDR3 plus reference TRBV5-1 and TRBJ2-1, the full variable domain is KAGVTQTPRYLIKTRGQQVTLSCSPISGHRSVSWYQQTPGQGLQFLFEYFSETQRNKGNFPGRFSGRQFSNSRSEMNVSTLELGDSALYLCASTLGGGASSYNEQFFGPGTRLTVL.

The chain employs TRBV3-1 and TRBJ1-5; checking the TCRdb D call of TRBD1 is not possible without DNA. Germline CDR1 and CDR2: LGHDT and YNNKEL (reference sequence). CDR3 size: 15 residues. This chain's CDR3 is CASSQEPGSNQPQHF.

The chain carries TRBV15 and TRBJ2-1; TCRdb outputs TRBD1, but without DNA this stays unchecked. CDR3 length equals 15 residues. In germline, CDR1 is LNHNV, CDR2 YYDKDF (reference sequence). The chain's CDR3 is CATSRGSGPYNEQFF.

The V gene is TRBV20-1, the J gene TRBJ2-7; the D gene TCRdb calls, TRBD1, cannot be checked with no DNA. The CDR3 covers 14 residues. Germline assignment: CDR1 DFQATT and CDR2 SNEGSKA (reference sequence). This CDR3 is CSAPDQGFLNEQYF.

The genes are TRBV3-1 and TRBJ1-1; the TCRdb call, TRBD1, lacks DNA for checking. The CDR3 runs to 15 residues. Looked up from germline, CDR1 is LGHDT and CDR2 is YNNKEL (reference sequence). CDR3 amino acids: CASSQEGQGNTEAFF.

J is TRBJ2-1 and V is TRBV11-2; TCRdb gives TRBD2 as the D gene, but with no DNA this cannot be confirmed. The germline CDR1 and CDR2 sequences are SGHAT and FQNNGV. This CDR3 spans 18 amino acids. This CDR3 is CASSLLHGTSGNYNEQFF.

The chain couples TRBV12-5 to TRBJ2-7; checking the TCRdb D call of TRBD1 is not possible without DNA. Germline CDR1 is LGHNT and CDR2 is FRNRAP. This CDR3 comprises 12 residues. This chain's CDR3 is CATGTGVGEQYF.

CDR3 protein: CASSLPSRGRETQYF. The chain employs TRBV7-6 and TRBJ2-5; TCRdb names TRBD1, which stays unverified in the absence of DNA. The CDR3 extends over 15 amino acids. CDR1 and CDR2 from the germline V gene are SGHVS and FNYEAQ. Full variable domain (outside the CDR3, taken from reference TRBV7-6 and TRBJ2-5): GAGVSQSPRYKVTKRGQDVALRCDPISGHVSLYWYRQALGQGPEFLTYFNYEAQQDKSGLPNDRFSAERPEGSISTLTIQRTEQRDSAMYRCASSLPSRGRETQYFGPGTRLLVL.

The CDR3 here is CATSTSRDRNQPQHF. The chain couples TRBV24-1 to TRBJ1-5; the TCRdb D gene call, TRBD1, has no DNA to confirm it. Germline assignment: CDR1 KGHDR and CDR2 SFDVKD. The CDR3 has 15 residues.

The CDR3 spells CASSYDVAGAGELFF. J is TRBJ2-2 and V is TRBV6-2 or TRBV6-3; checking the TCRdb D call of TRBD2 is not possible without DNA. The CDR3 is 15 amino acids. Germline CDR1 and CDR2: MNHEY and SVGEGT.

The chain couples TRBV25-1 to TRBJ1-1. This CDR3 spans 14 amino acids. Germline CDR1 reads MGHDK; CDR2 reads SYGVNS. CDR3: CASSEENGNTEAFF. The whole variable domain, remainder taken from reference TRBV25-1 and TRBJ1-1, is EADIYQTPRYLVIGTGKKITLECSQTMGHDKMYWYQQDPGMELHLIHYSYGVNSTEKGDLSSESTVSRIRTEHFPLTLESARPSHTSQYLCASSEENGNTEAFFGQGTRLTVV.

The chain employs TRBV9 and TRBJ2-5. Germline V gives CDR1 SGDLS, CDR2 YYNGEE. The length of the CDR3 is 13 residues. The CDR3 sequence is CASSVGVYETQYF.